This T cell receptor (beta chain) stems from a study of T-cell reconstitution after alpha-beta-depleted transplantation in children. CDR1 and CDR2 from the germline V gene are SGHTA and FQGNSA. There are 13 residues in the CDR3. V was cut by 3 bases and J by 5 bases, with 10 bases left in between. Library preparation (for TCRbeta) was performed with unique molecular identifiers. TCRdb re-analysed the PCR reads in MiXCR, keeping a single row per CDR3 protein. The sample includes about 540,000 distinct CDR3 sequences, more than 20% of them seen just once. The chain joins TRBV7-2 to TRBJ2-5, with D tentatively TRBD2 (6 bases). This TCR came from a boy under three years old with Wiskott-Aldrich syndrome, due to receive a stem cell transplant. This specimen consisted of PBMCs, obtained before TCRalphabeta/CD19-depleted stem cell transplant. This CDR3 is CASSFRREETQYF. CDR3 in DNA: TGTGCCAGCAGCTTCCGGAGGGAGGAGACCCAGTACTTC.